Listed below are T cell receptor beta chains from one sample, sequenced in a study of blood T cell repertoires in COVID-19. Using immunoSEQ multiplex PCR, the repertoire was profiled, and TCRdb retains in-frame clones only, with some absent. The table includes around 250,000 clones, around 82% detected once. The sequenced sample consisted of peripheral blood. These receptors all come from a man older than 75 with acute or convalescent COVID-19. Both conserved end residues are part of each CDR3. Fields, in order: clone size, V gene, J gene, D gene, CDR3 protein, CDR3 DNA. D genes are given only for firm matches. Clone sizes are given selectively: once, few, many, or a class where the clone is expanded.

>.|TRBV28|TRBJ1-6|.
CASSQSTSPLHF
TGTGCCAGCAGTCAATCTACCTCACCCCTCCACTTT
>.|TRBV19|TRBJ1-3|TRBD1
CASSAAPGQVSGNTIYF
TGTGCCAGTAGTGCTGCCCCGGGACAGGTCTCTGGAAACACCATATATTTT
>.|TRBV4-1|TRBJ2-1|TRBD2
CASSLRLAGPSYNEQFF
TGCGCCAGCAGCCTCCGACTAGCGGGGCCCTCCTACAATGAGCAGTTCTTC
>.|TRBV3-1/TRBV3-2|TRBJ2-5|TRBD2
CASSSHQFSGRAGKTQYF
TGTGCCAGCAGCTCGCACCAGTTTAGCGGGAGGGCCGGAAAGACCCAGTACTTC
>few|TRBV2|TRBJ2-7|TRBD1
CASGSPGQGYEQYF
TGTGCCAGCGGTTCTCCGGGACAGGGGTACGAGCAGTACTTC
>.|TRBV5-1|TRBJ2-1|.
CASSSGAGGPYNEQFF
TGCGCCAGCAGCAGCGGGGCCGGGGGGCCCTACAATGAGCAGTTCTTC
>.|TRBV3-1/TRBV3-2|TRBJ2-3|TRBD1
CASSLQGADTQYF
TGTGCCAGCAGCCTACAGGGGGCAGATACGCAGTATTTT
>.|TRBV19|TRBJ2-3|TRBD2
CASSNSWAGGVDTQYF
TGTGCCAGTAGCAATAGTTGGGCGGGGGGGGTAGATACGCAGTATTTT
>.|TRBV19|TRBJ2-7|.
CASSIGGSAAYEQYF
TGTGCCAGTAGTATAGGAGGGTCGGCGGCCTACGAGCAGTACTTC
>.|TRBV5-1|TRBJ1-1|.
CASSVQVNTEAFF
TGCGCCAGCAGCGTACAGGTTAACACTGAAGCTTTCTTT
>.|TRBV29-1|TRBJ2-7|.
CSVASSYEQYF
TGCAGCGTTGCCAGTTCCTACGAGCAGTACTTC
>.|TRBV7-2|TRBJ2-1|TRBD2
CASSLGLVYNEQFF
TGTGCCAGCAGCTTGGGACTAGTCTACAATGAGCAGTTCTTC
>.|TRBV18|TRBJ1-5|.
CASSPGQVRQPQHF
TGTGCCAGCTCACCAGGGCAGGTTCGTCAGCCCCAGCATTTT
>.|TRBV27|TRBJ2-1|TRBD2
CASSSGLERNEQFF
TGTGCCAGCAGTTCGGGACTAGAGAGGAATGAGCAGTTCTTC
>.|TRBV11-2|TRBJ2-2|TRBD2
CASSLFLAGILPGELFF
TGTGCCAGCAGCTTATTCCTAGCGGGAATATTGCCCGGGGAGCTGTTTTTT
>.|TRBV2|TRBJ2-7|.
CASRQDSYEQYF
TGTGCCAGCAGGCAAGACAGCTACGAGCAGTACTTC
>.|TRBV5-4|TRBJ2-7|.
CASSLAGRVYEQYF
TGTGCCAGCAGCTTGGCGGGCAGGGTCTACGAGCAGTACTTC
>once|TRBV6-2/TRBV6-3|TRBJ2-7|.
CASSYNSFYEEQYF
TGTGCCAGCAGTTATAACAGTTTTTATGAGGAGCAGTACTTC
>.|TRBV10-3|TRBJ2-1|TRBD1
CATLGQGIFNEQFF
TGTGCCACCCTTGGACAGGGCATTTTCAATGAGCAGTTCTTC
>.|TRBV28|TRBJ2-7|.
CASSRDNEQYF
TGTGCCAGCAGTCGCGATAACGAGCAGTACTTC
>.|TRBV6-6|TRBJ2-3|.
CASSYPTDRTQYF
TGTGCCAGCAGTTACCCGACTGATCGTACGCAGTATTTT
>.|TRBV7-9|TRBJ1-5|.
CASSARDNDQPQHF
TGTGCCAGCAGCGCCCGGGACAACGATCAGCCCCAGCATTTT
>.|TRBV29-1|TRBJ2-5|TRBD1
CSAEQGAEIFETQYF
TGCAGCGCTGAACAGGGGGCGGAAATTTTTGAGACCCAGTACTTC
>few|TRBV28|TRBJ2-7|.
CASSFPGAYEQYF
TGTGCCAGCAGTTTCCCGGGGGCCTACGAGCAGTACTTC
>.|TRBV6-5|TRBJ1-2|.
CASSPNKNYGYTF
TGTGCCAGCAGCCCAAACAAAAACTATGGCTACACCTTC
>.|TRBV10-3|TRBJ2-1|TRBD1
CAINGQGESYNEQFF
TGTGCCATCAACGGACAGGGAGAATCCTACAATGAGCAGTTCTTC
>.|TRBV11-2|TRBJ2-1|.
CASSDPMRGSHNEQFF
TGTGCCAGCAGCGACCCAATGAGGGGGAGCCACAATGAGCAGTTCTTC
>.|TRBV7-2|TRBJ2-2|TRBD2
CASSHSGGAVTGELFF
TGTGCCAGCAGCCACAGCGGGGGGGCGGTCACCGGGGAGCTGTTTTTT
>many|TRBV4-1|TRBJ1-5|.
CASSQDPGKPQHF
TGCGCCAGCAGCCAAGATCCAGGGAAGCCCCAGCATTTT
>.|TRBV24-1|TRBJ1-5|.
CATSDLNPYGPQHF
TGTGCCACCAGTGATTTAAACCCGTACGGGCCCCAGCATTTT
>once|TRBV6-4|TRBJ1-2|.
CASSPTGDAGYTF
TGTGCCAGCAGCCCTACGGGGGATGCGGGCTACACCTTC
>.|TRBV10-1|TRBJ2-3|TRBD2
CASSESLAGGGDTQYF
TGCGCCAGCAGTGAGTCCCTAGCGGGAGGAGGGGATACGCAGTATTTT
>.|TRBV29-1|TRBJ1-2|.
CSVEVGVGYGYTF
TGCAGCGTTGAAGTAGGGGTTGGCTATGGCTACACCTTC
>.|TRBV4-1|TRBJ2-2|TRBD1
CASSPTPGTGGTNTGELFF
TGCGCCAGCAGCCCTACACCCGGGACAGGGGGAACGAACACCGGGGAGCTGTTTTTT
>.|TRBV5-4|TRBJ2-7|.
CASSLDRTGEQYF
TGTGCCAGCAGCCTCGACAGGACGGGCGAGCAGTACTTC
>few|TRBV2|TRBJ2-7|TRBD1
CASRKTGSYEQYF
TGTGCCAGCCGGAAGACAGGGTCCTACGAGCAGTACTTC
>.|TRBV5-8|TRBJ2-5|.
CASSFRGIQETQYF
TGTGCCAGCAGCTTTAGGGGAATCCAAGAGACCCAGTACTTC
>.|TRBV7-9|TRBJ2-5|.
CASSLSTRWGGGETQYF
TGTGCCAGCAGCTTATCGACCCGCTGGGGAGGGGGAGAGACCCAGTACTTC
>.|TRBV5-1|TRBJ2-3|TRBD1
CASRGTGASTDTQYF
TGCGCCAGCAGAGGGACAGGGGCTAGCACAGATACGCAGTATTTT
>.|TRBV20-1|TRBJ2-7|TRBD1
CSASGQGAREQYF
TGCAGTGCTAGTGGACAGGGGGCGCGAGAGCAGTACTTC
>.|TRBV19|TRBJ1-5|.
CASSIVHRSNQPQHF
TGTGCCAGTAGTATAGTACACCGTAGCAATCAGCCCCAGCATTTT
>.|TRBV18|TRBJ2-5|.
CASSPQTAWETQYF
TGTGCCAGCTCACCCCAGACTGCATGGGAGACCCAGTACTTC
>.|TRBV27|TRBJ1-5|.
CASSGQVDQPQHF
TGTGCCAGCAGTGGGCAGGTCGATCAGCCCCAGCATTTT
>.|TRBV5-6|TRBJ1-3|.
CASSHFQGTSYSGNTIYF
TGTGCCAGCAGCCACTTCCAGGGAACGTCTTACTCTGGAAACACCATATATTTT
>.|TRBV27|TRBJ1-6|TRBD1
CASSLSVAGGLSPLHF
TGTGCCAGCAGTTTATCGGTCGCAGGGGGCTTATCACCCCTCCACTTT
>.|TRBV18|TRBJ2-7|.
CASSPLKEFAEQYF
TGTGCCAGCTCACCACTAAAAGAGTTCGCCGAGCAGTACTTC
>.|TRBV10-3|TRBJ2-5|.
CAISGQGQETQYF
TGTGCCATCAGTGGTCAGGGTCAAGAGACCCAGTACTTC